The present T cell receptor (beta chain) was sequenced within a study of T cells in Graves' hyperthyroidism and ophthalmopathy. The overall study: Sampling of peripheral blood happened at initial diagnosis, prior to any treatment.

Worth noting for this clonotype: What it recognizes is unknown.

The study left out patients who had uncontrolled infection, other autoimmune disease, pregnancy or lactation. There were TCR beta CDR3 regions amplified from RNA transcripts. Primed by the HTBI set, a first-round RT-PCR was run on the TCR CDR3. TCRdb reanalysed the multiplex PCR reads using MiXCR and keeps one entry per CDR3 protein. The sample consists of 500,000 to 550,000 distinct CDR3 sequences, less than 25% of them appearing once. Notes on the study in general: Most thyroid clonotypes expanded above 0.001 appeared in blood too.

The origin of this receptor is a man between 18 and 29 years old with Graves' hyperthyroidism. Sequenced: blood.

The CDR3 here is CASSPGIHTEAFF. DNA for the CDR3: TGTGCCAGCTCACCAGGCATCCACACTGAAGCTTTCTTT. The gene calls are TRBV18 and TRBJ1-1; no definite D call. CDR1 and CDR2 from the germline V gene are KGHSH and LQKENI. There are 13 residues in the CDR3. V lost 2 bases, J lost 3 bases, and 7 bases lay in between.